Listed below are T cell receptor beta chains from one sample, sequenced in a study of CD8 T cells in Susac syndrome. TCRdb re-called the immunoSEQ multiplex PCR reads through MiXCR, storing one row per CDR3 protein. The sample holds under 200,000 distinct CDR3 sequences, approximately 95% seen once. Sequencing was done on a sample of CD8+ T cells from PBMCs. These receptor sequences come from a human donor with Susac syndrome. CDR3s include the opening cysteine and the closing phenylalanine or tryptophan. A D gene is named only where the DNA matches it firmly. Clone size is stated in some rows and not others, as once, few, many or a class when expanded.

V gene	clone size	D gene	J gene	CDR3 protein	CDR3 DNA
TRBV5-1	.	TRBD2	TRBJ2-7	CARWGGANSYEQYF	TGCGCCAGGTGGGGAGGGGCGAATTCCTACGAGCAGTACTTC
TRBV27	.	.	TRBJ1-5	CASSPWAGNQPQHF	TGTGCCAGCAGTCCTTGGGCAGGCAATCAGCCCCAGCATTTT
TRBV15	.	.	TRBJ1-1	CATSRDRPEAFF	TGTGCCACCAGCAGAGACAGACCTGAAGCTTTCTTT
TRBV20-1	.	TRBD2	TRBJ2-1	CSVSGTSGGAGEQFF	TGCAGTGTTAGCGGGACTAGCGGGGGGGCTGGTGAGCAGTTCTTC
TRBV7-9	.	TRBD1	TRBJ1-1	CASSSDRDAFF	TGTGCCAGCAGCTCAGACAGGGACGCTTTCTTT
TRBV20-1	.	TRBD2	TRBJ2-7	CSLTSGYYEQYF	TGCAGTCTTACTAGCGGCTACTACGAGCAGTACTTC
TRBV20-1	.	.	TRBJ1-1	CSASSGRLDQNTEAFF	TGCAGTGCTAGTTCGGGGAGATTGGATCAGAACACTGAAGCTTTCTTT
TRBV4-1	.	.	TRBJ2-7	CASSPSGARNYEQYF	TGCGCCAGCAGCCCATCAGGGGCCAGGAACTACGAGCAGTACTTC
TRBV30	.	.	TRBJ2-3	CAWRWGPDTQYF	TGTGCCTGGAGGTGGGGACCAGATACGCAGTATTTT
TRBV5-1	.	TRBD1	TRBJ1-2	CASSQGQGATGYTF	TGCGCCAGCAGCCAGGGACAGGGGGCGACGGGCTACACCTTC
TRBV5-1	.	.	TRBJ2-2	CASSPEPVTGELFF	TGCGCCAGCAGCCCGGAGCCCGTAACCGGGGAGCTGTTTTTT
TRBV14	.	.	TRBJ2-5	CASSQSAGVETQYF	TGTGCCAGCAGCCAATCCGCAGGGGTGGAGACCCAGTACTTC
TRBV27	.	TRBD1	TRBJ2-5	CASSFGTGGETQYF	TGTGCCAGCAGTTTTGGTACAGGGGGTGAGACCCAGTACTTC
TRBV5-6	.	TRBD2	TRBJ2-1	CASSPGLAGLPPNEQFF	TGTGCCAGCAGCCCGGGACTAGCGGGTCTACCTCCTAATGAGCAGTTCTTC
TRBV12-3/TRBV12-4	.	.	TRBJ2-1	CASSFSGYEQFF	TGTGCCAGCAGTTTCAGCGGGTATGAGCAGTTCTTC
TRBV3-1	.	.	TRBJ1-6	CASSQVGGVGNSPLHF	TGTGCCAGCAGCCAAGTCGGAGGCGTAGGCAATTCACCCCTCCACTTT
TRBV7-9	once	.	TRBJ2-1	CASSARDGAYNEQFF	TGTGCCAGCAGCGCCCGGGACGGAGCCTACAATGAGCAGTTCTTC
TRBV29-1	.	.	TRBJ2-1	CSVEDPFSAGNEQFF	TGCAGCGTTGAAGACCCCTTTTCGGCGGGCAATGAGCAGTTCTTC
TRBV27	.	TRBD1	TRBJ1-6	CASSDRDRVSYNSPLHF	TGTGCCAGCAGCGACAGGGACAGGGTGTCCTATAATTCACCCCTCCACTTT
TRBV11-2	once	.	TRBJ2-1	CASSRSEPPGNEQFF	TGTGCCAGCAGCCGTAGCGAACCGCCTGGCAATGAGCAGTTCTTC
TRBV20-1	.	.	TRBJ2-1	CSARSLNEQFF	TGCAGTGCTAGGAGCCTTAATGAGCAGTTCTTC
TRBV20-1	.	.	TRBJ2-7	CSARDAYYPSSYEQYF	TGCAGTGCTAGAGATGCCTATTACCCTAGCTCCTACGAGCAGTACTTC
TRBV7-9	.	TRBD2	TRBJ2-7	CASSSVTSGSYEQYF	TGTGCCAGCAGCTCCGTGACTAGCGGCAGCTACGAGCAGTACTTC
TRBV12-3/TRBV12-4	.	TRBD1	TRBJ1-1	CASRRDRDFVTEAFF	TGTGCCAGCAGGAGGGACAGGGATTTCGTTACTGAAGCTTTCTTT
TRBV5-4	.	TRBD1	TRBJ1-2	CASSFGTLDRVDHGYTF	TGTGCCAGCAGCTTTGGGACGTTAGACAGGGTGGACCATGGCTACACCTTC
TRBV4-1	.	.	TRBJ2-5	CASSQDLSETQYF	TGCGCCAGCAGCCAAGATCTAAGTGAGACCCAGTACTTC
TRBV12-5	.	.	TRBJ1-1	CASGGQSLNTEAFF	TGTGCTAGTGGTGGACAGAGTCTGAACACTGAAGCTTTCTTT
TRBV11-1	.	.	TRBJ2-1	CASSSLVGIYNEQFF	TGTGCCAGCAGCTCTTTAGTCGGTATTTACAATGAGCAGTTCTTC
TRBV3-1	once	.	TRBJ2-3	CASSREVLTDTQYF	TGTGCCAGCAGCCGAGAGGTCCTCACAGATACGCAGTATTTT
TRBV5-1	.	.	TRBJ2-1	CASSLDPGLSSYNEQFF	TGCGCCAGCAGCTTGGACCCAGGGCTTAGCTCCTACAATGAGCAGTTCTTC
TRBV6-1	.	.	TRBJ2-7	CATTQAPQGSYEQYF	TGTGCCACAACCCAAGCCCCCCAGGGGTCCTACGAGCAGTACTTC
TRBV5-4	.	TRBD2	TRBJ2-1	CASSHRGLAGDEQFF	TGTGCCAGCAGCCACCGAGGACTAGCGGGAGATGAGCAGTTCTTC
TRBV9	.	.	TRBJ2-1	CASSASHRDTSSYNEQFF	TGTGCCAGCAGCGCCTCTCACCGGGACACGAGCTCCTACAATGAGCAGTTCTTC
TRBV18	.	.	TRBJ2-3	CASQETPSTDTQYF	TGTGCCAGCCAAGAGACTCCTAGCACAGATACGCAGTATTTT
TRBV29-1	.	.	TRBJ2-1	CSAQDGLVNEQFF	TGCAGCGCCCAAGATGGGCTGGTCAATGAGCAGTTCTTC
TRBV20-1	.	TRBD2	TRBJ2-7	CSASTGLAVLYEQYF	TGCAGTGCTAGCACGGGACTAGCGGTTCTCTACGAGCAGTACTTC
TRBV30	.	.	TRBJ2-2	CAWSAATGELFF	TGTGCCTGGAGTGCCGCTACCGGGGAGCTGTTTTTT
TRBV6-6	.	TRBD2	TRBJ2-5	CASSYTSGKQETQYF	TGTGCCAGCAGTTATACTAGCGGGAAGCAAGAGACCCAGTACTTC
TRBV10-3	.	TRBD1	TRBJ1-2	CAISKGTGGVGGKQYGYTF	TGTGCCATCAGCAAGGGGACAGGGGGCGTAGGTGGCAAACAATATGGCTACACCTTC
TRBV30	.	.	TRBJ2-1	CAWSVIGYNEQFF	TGTGCCTGGAGTGTAATCGGTTACAATGAGCAGTTCTTC
TRBV29-1	.	.	TRBJ2-2	CSVVVLNTGELFF	TGCAGCGTTGTGGTGTTGAACACCGGGGAGCTGTTTTTT
TRBV20-1	once	.	TRBJ1-5	CSARDSYDQPQHF	TGCAGTGCTAGGGACAGCTACGATCAGCCCCAGCATTTT